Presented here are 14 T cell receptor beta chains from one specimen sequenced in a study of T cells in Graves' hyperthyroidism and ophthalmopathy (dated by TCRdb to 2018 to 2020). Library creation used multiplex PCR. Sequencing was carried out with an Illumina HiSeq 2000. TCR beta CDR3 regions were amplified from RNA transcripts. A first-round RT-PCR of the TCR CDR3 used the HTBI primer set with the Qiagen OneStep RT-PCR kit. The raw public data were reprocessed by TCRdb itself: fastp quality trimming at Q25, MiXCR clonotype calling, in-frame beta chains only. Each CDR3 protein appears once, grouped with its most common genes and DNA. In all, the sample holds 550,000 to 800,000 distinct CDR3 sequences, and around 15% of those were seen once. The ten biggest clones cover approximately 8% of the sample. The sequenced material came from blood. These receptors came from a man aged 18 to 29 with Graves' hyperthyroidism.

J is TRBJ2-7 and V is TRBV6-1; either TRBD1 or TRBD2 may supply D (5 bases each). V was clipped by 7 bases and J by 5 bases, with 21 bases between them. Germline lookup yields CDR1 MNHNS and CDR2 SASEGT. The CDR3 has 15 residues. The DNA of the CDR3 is TGTGCCAGCACAAACCGGCAGGGTGGGACGGACGAGCAGTACTTC. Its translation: CASTNRQGGTDEQYF.

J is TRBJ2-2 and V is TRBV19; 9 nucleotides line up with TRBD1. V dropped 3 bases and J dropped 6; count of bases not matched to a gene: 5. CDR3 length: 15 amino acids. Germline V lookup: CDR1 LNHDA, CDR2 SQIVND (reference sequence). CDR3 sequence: CASSMGQGSSGELFF. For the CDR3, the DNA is TGTGCCAGTAGTATGGGACAGGGTAGTTCCGGGGAGCTGTTTTTT.

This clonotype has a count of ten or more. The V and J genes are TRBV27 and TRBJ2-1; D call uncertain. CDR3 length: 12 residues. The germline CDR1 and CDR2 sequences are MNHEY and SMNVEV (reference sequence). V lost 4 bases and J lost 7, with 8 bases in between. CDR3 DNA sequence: TGTGCCAGCAGTTCCATAGGGAATGAGCAGTTCTTC. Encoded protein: CASSSIGNEQFF.

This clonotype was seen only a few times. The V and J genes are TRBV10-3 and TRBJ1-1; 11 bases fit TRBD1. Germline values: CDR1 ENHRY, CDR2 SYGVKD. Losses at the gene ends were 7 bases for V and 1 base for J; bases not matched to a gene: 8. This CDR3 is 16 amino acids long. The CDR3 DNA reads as TGTGCCATCACCACCGGGACAGGGGGTACGAACACTGAAGCTTTCTTT. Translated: CAITTGTGGTNTEAFF.

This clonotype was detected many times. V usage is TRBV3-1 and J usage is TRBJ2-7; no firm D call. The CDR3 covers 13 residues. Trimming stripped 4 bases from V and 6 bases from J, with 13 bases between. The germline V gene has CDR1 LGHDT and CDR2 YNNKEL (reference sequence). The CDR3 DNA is TGTGCCAGCAGCCCCTCGTCTGGTGGCGAGCAGTACTTC. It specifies CASSPSSGGEQYF.

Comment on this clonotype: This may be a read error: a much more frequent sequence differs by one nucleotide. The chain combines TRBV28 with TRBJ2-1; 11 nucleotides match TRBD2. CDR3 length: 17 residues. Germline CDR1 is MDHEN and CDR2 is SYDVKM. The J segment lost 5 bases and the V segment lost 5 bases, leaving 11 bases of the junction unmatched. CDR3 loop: CASSRYHPTSGDNEQFF. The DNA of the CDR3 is TGTGCCAGCAGTCGATACCACCCGACTAGCGGGGACAATGAGCAGTTCTTC.

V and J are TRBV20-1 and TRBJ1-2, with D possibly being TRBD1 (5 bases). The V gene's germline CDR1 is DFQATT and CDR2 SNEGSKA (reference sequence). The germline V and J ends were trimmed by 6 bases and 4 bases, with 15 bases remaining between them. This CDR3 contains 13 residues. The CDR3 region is CSAPNGARYGYTF. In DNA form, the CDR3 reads TGCAGTGCCCCGAACGGGGCCCGCTATGGCTACACCTTC.

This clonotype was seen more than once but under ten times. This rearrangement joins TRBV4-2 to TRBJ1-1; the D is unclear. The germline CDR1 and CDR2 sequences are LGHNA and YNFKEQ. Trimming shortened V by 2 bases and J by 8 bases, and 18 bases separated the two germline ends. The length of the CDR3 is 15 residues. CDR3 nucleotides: TGTGCCAGCAGCCAACGGACCCTCCTGCCCGGGGAAGCTTTCTTT. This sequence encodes CASSQRTLLPGEAFF.

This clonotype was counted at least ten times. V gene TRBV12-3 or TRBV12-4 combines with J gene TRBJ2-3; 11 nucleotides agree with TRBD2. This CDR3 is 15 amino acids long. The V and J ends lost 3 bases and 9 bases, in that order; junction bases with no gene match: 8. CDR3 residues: CASSLSGGTSGTQYF. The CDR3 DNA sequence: TGTGCCAGCAGTTTGAGTGGCGGGACTAGCGGCACGCAGTATTTT.

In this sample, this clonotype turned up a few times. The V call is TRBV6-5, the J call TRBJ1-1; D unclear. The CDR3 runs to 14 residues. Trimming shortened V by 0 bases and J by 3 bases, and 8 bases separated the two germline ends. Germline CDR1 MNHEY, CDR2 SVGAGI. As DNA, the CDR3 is TGTGCCAGCAGTTACTCGACCCTACACACTGAAGCTTTCTTT. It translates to CASSYSTLHTEAFF.

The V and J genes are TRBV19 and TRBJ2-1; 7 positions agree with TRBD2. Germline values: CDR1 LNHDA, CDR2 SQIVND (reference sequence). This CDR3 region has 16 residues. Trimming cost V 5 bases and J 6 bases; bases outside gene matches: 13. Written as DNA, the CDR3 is TGTGCCAGTAGTGCCCCGGGCCTTGGGAGGGCCAATGAGCAGTTCTTC. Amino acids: CASSAPGLGRANEQFF.

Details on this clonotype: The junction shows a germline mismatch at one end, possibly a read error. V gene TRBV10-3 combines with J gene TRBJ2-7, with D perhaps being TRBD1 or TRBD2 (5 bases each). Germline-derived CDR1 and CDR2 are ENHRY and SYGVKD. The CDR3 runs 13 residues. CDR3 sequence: CAISGDGSYEQHF. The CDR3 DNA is TGTGCCATCAGTGGGGACGGTTCCTACGAGCAGCACTTC.

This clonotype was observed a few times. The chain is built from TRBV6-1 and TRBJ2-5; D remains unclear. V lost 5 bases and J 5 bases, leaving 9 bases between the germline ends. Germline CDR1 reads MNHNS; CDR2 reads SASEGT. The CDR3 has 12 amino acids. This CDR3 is CASSHNGETQYF. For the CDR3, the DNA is TGTGCCAGCAGTCACAACGGGGAGACCCAGTACTTC.

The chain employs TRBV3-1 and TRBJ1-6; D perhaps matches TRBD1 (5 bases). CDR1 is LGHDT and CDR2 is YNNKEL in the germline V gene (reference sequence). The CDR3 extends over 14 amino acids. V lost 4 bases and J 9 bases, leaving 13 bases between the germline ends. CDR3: CASSPRTGGSPLHF. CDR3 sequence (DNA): TGTGCCAGCAGCCCGAGGACCGGGGGTTCACCCCTCCACTTT.